The entry that follows covers one TCR beta chain sequence. Some clones are missing from TCRdb's copy, which holds only in-frame ones; the method was immunoSEQ multiplex PCR. The top ten hold roughly 0.45% of the sample, which has over a million clones, 95% to 99% seen once. These data originate in a study of shared clonotypes between healthy human individuals. Germline CDR1 and CDR2: SGHAT and FQNNGV. The CDR3 runs to 14 residues. Trimming cost V 1 base and J 7 bases, with 13 bases left between them. This receptor was obtained from a man aged 30-40 years in good health. Sequencing input: naive CD4+ T cells sorted from blood. Subset meaning: CD45RA+ positively selected. The V call is TRBV11-2, the J call TRBJ1-2; D might be TRBD1 (6 bases). CDR3 sequence reads: CASSLAPQGAGYTF. The CDR3 DNA reads TGTGCCAGCAGCTTAGCACCACAGGGAGCTGGCTACACCTTC. The whole variable domain, filled in from reference TRBV11-2 and TRBJ1-2, reads EAGVAQSPRYKIIEKRQSVAFWCNPISGHATLYWYQQILGQGPKLLIQFQNNGVVDDSQLPKDRFSAERLKGVDSTLKIQPAKLEDSAVYLCASSLAPQGAGYTFGSGTRLTVV.